Following are 16 T cell receptor beta chains from one sample sequenced in a study of T cell responses to AZD1222 COVID-19 vaccine. Measured with immunoSEQ multiplex PCR; TCRdb has only the in-frame clones, and not every one. This table has under 150,000 clones, 80% to 90% appearing once. The specimen comprised peripheral blood, sampled on day 0 of MenACWY control vaccination. Receptors originate from an adult in good health.

V gene TRBV29-1 combines with J gene TRBJ1-1; 7 bases match TRBD1. This CDR3 contains 13 residues. Per germline, CDR1 SQVTM and CDR2 ANQGSEA. The CDR3 region is CSTRDRAGTEAFF. The CDR3 DNA reads TGCAGTACCCGTGACAGGGCGGGCACTGAAGCTTTCTTT.

This chain joins TRBV2 and TRBJ1-4; D unclear. The CDR3 totals 11 residues. The germline gives CDR1 SNHLY, CDR2 FYNNEI. V shed 5 bases and J shed 6 bases, with 4 bases lying between them. The chain's CDR3 is CASSMDEKLFF. The CDR3 nucleotides read TGTGCCAGCAGTATGGATGAAAAACTGTTTTTT.

The chain recombines TRBV30 with TRBJ1-1; D is possibly TRBD1 (5 bases). Trimming took 5 bases from V and 3 from J, leaving 13 bases between them. Per germline, CDR1 GTSNPN and CDR2 SVGIG (reference sequence). This CDR3 is 13 amino acids long. CDR3 in DNA: TGTGCCTGGCTTCTGGGGCGCGACACTGAAGCTTTCTTT. Amino acid sequence: CAWLLGRDTEAFF.

This chain joins TRBV7-9 and TRBJ2-5; unclear D gene. The CDR3 spans 13 residues. Looked up from germline, CDR1 is SEHNR and CDR2 is FQNEAQ (reference sequence). Trimming stripped 1 base from V and 5 bases from J, with 8 bases between. The CDR3 loop is CASSLDYAETQYF. The DNA of the CDR3 is TGTGCCAGCAGCTTAGATTACGCCGAGACCCAGTACTTC.

The genes are TRBV5-5 and TRBJ1-2; unclear D gene. The germline CDR1 and CDR2 sequences are SGHKS and YYEKEE (reference sequence). The CDR3 length is 14 residues. Trimming stripped 4 bases from V and 5 bases from J, with 15 bases between. CDR3 sequence reads: CASSGPGRTYGYTF. The CDR3 DNA reads as TGTGCCAGCAGCGGACCTGGACGGACTTATGGCTACACCTTC.

V and J are TRBV13 and TRBJ2-2; D ambiguous. The CDR3 has 14 residues. The V end was cut by 8 bases, the J end by 0 bases, with 10 bases between. Germline CDR1 PRHDT, CDR2 FYEKMQ (reference sequence). The CDR3 here is CASSARTNTGELFF. The CDR3 DNA is TGTGCCAGCTCGGCGCGAACGAACACCGGGGAGCTGTTTTTT.

This clone has just a few counts. V usage is TRBV19 and J usage is TRBJ1-2; tentatively, D is TRBD1 (5 bases). Trimming stripped 4 bases from V and 2 bases from J, with 11 bases between. CDR1 LNHDA and CDR2 SQIVND come from the germline V gene (reference sequence). CDR3 length equals 14 residues. This chain's CDR3 is CASSTNGGNYGYTF. The DNA for the CDR3 is TGTGCCAGTAGTACGAATGGGGGAAACTATGGCTACACCTTC.

V is TRBV6-1 and J is TRBJ2-5; 11 bases match TRBD2. Looked up from germline, CDR1 is MNHNS and CDR2 is SASEGT. With V trimmed by 2 bases and J by 4 bases, 6 bases remained unmatched. The CDR3 contains 16 residues. The CDR3 protein is CASSEFPSGRPETQYF. For the CDR3, the DNA is TGTGCCAGCAGTGAATTCCCTAGCGGGAGGCCAGAGACCCAGTACTTC.

The chain couples TRBV6-1 to TRBJ2-7; D ambiguous. Germline V gives CDR1 MNHNS, CDR2 SASEGT. The CDR3 has 14 amino acids. Between the trimmed V and J ends, which lost 1 base and 6 bases, there was a span of 13 bases. The CDR3 DNA reads as TGTGCCAGCAGTGAAGGGCGGTCGTGGGGCGAGCAGTACTTC. Translation gives CASSEGRSWGEQYF.

The V call is TRBV5-8, the J call TRBJ2-4, with D possibly being TRBD1 or TRBD2 (5 bases each). The V gene lost 3 bases and the J gene lost 7 bases, with 14 bases spanning the gap. There are 14 residues in the CDR3. The V gene's germline CDR1 is SGHTS and CDR2 YDEGEE. In DNA form, the CDR3 reads TGTGCCAGCAGCTCCGGGGCCGGTGGGAACATTCAGTACTTC. As protein: CASSSGAGGNIQYF.

The chain couples TRBV13 to TRBJ2-3; 8 nucleotides align to TRBD2. J lost 0 bases, V lost 5 bases, and 4 bases had no gene match. Germline assignment: CDR1 PRHDT and CDR2 FYEKMQ (reference sequence). There are 15 residues in the CDR3. The CDR3 spells CASSLIAGSTDTQYF. CDR3 in DNA: TGTGCCAGCAGCCTCATAGCGGGAAGCACAGATACGCAGTATTTT.

This chain links TRBV5-1 with TRBJ2-3, with 11 bases matching TRBD2. The trim removed 3 bases at V and 6 bases at J, leaving 12 bases unmatched. The germline V gene has CDR1 SGHRS and CDR2 YFSETQ. There are 17 residues in the CDR3. In DNA form, the CDR3 reads TGCGCCAGCAGCTCCCCCCGACGACTAGCGGGGAACGATACGCAGTATTTT. Its translation is CASSSPRRLAGNDTQYF.

The gene calls are TRBV6-5 and TRBJ1-2, with D unclear. Trimming stripped 0 bases from V and 7 bases from J, with 9 bases between. This CDR3 contains 13 residues. Germline V CDR1 and CDR2: MNHEY, SVGAGI. The CDR3 region is CASSYSNGFGYTF. The CDR3 region has the DNA TGTGCCAGCAGTTACTCGAACGGGTTTGGCTACACCTTC.

This clone was recorded only once. The chain carries TRBV5-5 and TRBJ1-4, with 7 bases fitting TRBD1. Trimming at V came to 0 bases and at J to 7 bases, leaving 6 bases not matched to a gene. The CDR3 consists of 15 residues. CDR1 and CDR2 from the germline V gene are SGHKS and YYEKEE (reference sequence). CDR3 DNA: TGTGCCAGCAGCTTGGCCAGGGGGGTTGGTGAAAAACTGTTTTTT. Translated: CASSLARGVGEKLFF.

J is TRBJ1-1 and V is TRBV7-7; possible D gene TRBD1, 6 bases. V lost 6 bases to trimming and J lost 6 bases, with 17 bases between them. Germline V gene sequence: CDR1 SSHAT, CDR2 FNYEAQ (reference sequence). CDR3 length: 14 residues. CDR3 sequence: CASSPTSGAAEAFF. As DNA, the CDR3 is TGTGCCAGCAGTCCTACCTCAGGGGCTGCTGAAGCTTTCTTT.

The chain carries TRBV30 and TRBJ1-6; 8 nucleotides match TRBD1. The CDR3 consists of 15 residues. Trimming took 7 bases from V and 4 from J; bases not matched to a gene: 9. CDR1 and CDR2 (germline): GTSNPN, SVGIG (reference sequence). The CDR3 bases are TGTGCCTCCCCAGGGACAGGAACGTATAATTCACCCCTCCACTTT. Encoded protein: CASPGTGTYNSPLHF.